The TCR beta chain described here comes from a study of blood T cell repertoires in COVID-19. Overall study context: The cDNA or gDNA used as material had been derived from T cells, B-cell-depleted T cells, or PBMCs.

TCRdb keeps only in-frame clones here, not all; method: immunoSEQ multiplex PCR. The table lists approximately 270,000 clones, approximately 83% of them singletons, with 4% to 4.5% in the top ten. The ends were cut back, 6 bases at V and 0 bases at J, with 15 bases in the middle. The germline CDR1 and CDR2 sequences are SGHAT and FQNNGV. The CDR3 contains 17 residues. The chain recombines TRBV11-2 with TRBJ1-6, with unresolved D. Sequenced sample: PBMCs or T cells enriched from blood (not recorded which). The source of this sequence is a woman under 40 who had recovered from COVID-19. In nucleotides, the CDR3 is TGTGCCAGCAGAGGACTCCGCAGTAGCTCCTATAATTCACCCCTCCACTTT. Encoded protein: CASRGLRSSSYNSPLHF.